The clone carrying this T cell receptor beta chain was observed at least ten times. Its antigen is as yet unknown. Described time point: newly diagnosed GD, antithyroid drugs for less than 3 months. Construction of the TCR library relied on RNA isolated from PBMCs. EDTA tubes received approximately 9 milliliters of collected peripheral blood. CDR3-region Arm-PCR and iRepertoire HTBI primers produced the TCR beta libraries. Each CDR3 protein gets one entry after TCRdb re-called the multiplex PCR reads with MiXCR. This repertoire shows approximately 210,000 distinct CDR3 sequences, approximately 20% found once; its top ten account for 22%. The data were taken from a study of regulatory T cells in long-lasting Graves disease. General study results and limits: Persistent Graves' cases showed lower TCR diversity than newly diagnosed cases. Favored gene segments in persistent disease were TRBV28, TRBJ1-2 and TRBJ2-5. With a few thousand shared public clonotypes, persistent patients exceeded new patients, who shared about a thousand.

V shed 5 bases, J shed 7 bases, and the junction held 13 bases outside the gene matches. Germline loops: CDR1 SGHTA, CDR2 FQGNSA. The CDR3 consists of 15 residues. This chain connects TRBV7-2 to TRBJ2-5, with 7 bases identical to TRBD2. The material was peripheral blood mononuclear cells (PBMCs), obtained at new diagnosis, from a patient treated with antithyroid drugs. This receptor was obtained from a female donor with Graves disease. CDR3 DNA sequence: TGTGCCAGCAGCACCGACGGGAGGCGTGGGGGGACCCAGTACTTC. It specifies CASSTDGRRGGTQYF.